This is a list of T cell receptor beta chains from one sample in a study of blood T cells in healthy people across ages. TCRdb reanalysed the 5' RACE reads using MiXCR and keeps one entry per CDR3 protein. The table records 550,000 to 800,000 distinct CDR3 sequences, around 21% of them present only once. Specimen: blood. The receptors were sampled from a man aged 70 or older in good health. CDR3s include the opening cysteine and the closing phenylalanine or tryptophan. D genes are given only for firm matches. Clone size is given for some rows only: seen once, a few or many times, or a class if the clone is expanded.

abundance: few
d_gene: -
v_gene: TRBV12-3/TRBV12-4
j_gene: TRBJ2-7
CDR3nt: TGTGCCAGCAGTTTAGTTTTTCAGGGGAAGGCCTACGAGCAGTACTTC
CDR3aa: CASSLVFQGKAYEQYF

abundance: -
d_gene: -
v_gene: TRBV6-2/TRBV6-3
j_gene: TRBJ1-2
CDR3nt: TGTGCCAGCGGAGACGCAGGCGCCTATGGCTACACCTTC
CDR3aa: CASGDAGAYGYTF

abundance: once
d_gene: -
v_gene: TRBV7-2
j_gene: TRBJ2-1
CDR3nt: TGTGCCAGCAGCTTAGAGCGCCAAAACAATGAGCAGTTCTTC
CDR3aa: CASSLERQNNEQFF

abundance: few
d_gene: -
v_gene: TRBV25-1
j_gene: TRBJ1-4
CDR3nt: TGTGCCAGCAGTGAATCACGGGGTCCGAGTATGGAAAAACTGTTTTTT
CDR3aa: CASSESRGPSMEKLFF

abundance: -
d_gene: -
v_gene: TRBV3-1
j_gene: TRBJ2-3
CDR3nt: TGTGCCAGCAGCCAATTCAGCGGCCTCACAGATACGCAGTATTTT
CDR3aa: CASSQFSGLTDTQYF

abundance: -
d_gene: -
v_gene: TRBV11-1
j_gene: TRBJ2-5
CDR3nt: TGTGCCAGCGGAACAGGGAGGCAAGAGACCCAGTACTTC
CDR3aa: CASGTGRQETQYF

abundance: -
d_gene: TRBD2
v_gene: TRBV7-9
j_gene: TRBJ2-7
CDR3nt: TGTGCCAGCAGCTTATCTAGCGGGGTCGAGCAGTACTTC
CDR3aa: CASSLSSGVEQYF

abundance: many
d_gene: TRBD1
v_gene: TRBV29-1
j_gene: TRBJ1-2
CDR3nt: TGCAGCGTTGGACAGGGTTTGATGGGCTATGGCTACACCTTC
CDR3aa: CSVGQGLMGYGYTF

abundance: -
d_gene: -
v_gene: TRBV7-2
j_gene: TRBJ2-5
CDR3nt: TGTGCCAGCAGCAAAAGACCGGGGGAAGAGACCCAGTACTTC
CDR3aa: CASSKRPGEETQYF

abundance: many
d_gene: -
v_gene: TRBV7-8
j_gene: TRBJ2-2
CDR3nt: TGTGCCAGCAGCGCCGGCACCGGGGAGCTGTTTTTT
CDR3aa: CASSAGTGELFF

abundance: -
d_gene: -
v_gene: TRBV28
j_gene: TRBJ2-1
CDR3nt: TGTGCCAGCAGTTTATGGTCGTGGGGAACGGGCAATGAGCAGTTCTTC
CDR3aa: CASSLWSWGTGNEQFF

abundance: -
d_gene: -
v_gene: TRBV9
j_gene: TRBJ1-3
CDR3nt: TGTGCCAGCAGCGTAGGGGGAAACGCTGGAAACACCATATATTTT
CDR3aa: CASSVGGNAGNTIYF

abundance: -
d_gene: TRBD2
v_gene: TRBV10-3
j_gene: TRBJ2-2
CDR3nt: TGTGCCATCAGCTCACTAGCGGAGCACACCGGGGAGCTGTTTTTT
CDR3aa: CAISSLAEHTGELFF

abundance: -
d_gene: -
v_gene: TRBV20-1
j_gene: TRBJ1-5
CDR3nt: TGCAGTGCTAGAGCCGACATCAATCAGCCCCAGCATTTT
CDR3aa: CSARADINQPQHF

abundance: few
d_gene: -
v_gene: TRBV3-1
j_gene: TRBJ1-6
CDR3nt: TGTGCCAGCAGCCGGGACCTCAGTTCACCCCTCCACTTT
CDR3aa: CASSRDLSSPLHF

abundance: -
d_gene: -
v_gene: TRBV7-2
j_gene: TRBJ2-1
CDR3nt: TGTGCCAGCAGCTTCGGACAGCCCGAGCAGTTCTTC
CDR3aa: CASSFGQPEQFF

abundance: few
d_gene: -
v_gene: TRBV7-9
j_gene: TRBJ2-1
CDR3nt: TGTGCCAGCAGCCCCTGGACAGATTTGAATGAGCAGTTCTTC
CDR3aa: CASSPWTDLNEQFF

abundance: few
d_gene: -
v_gene: TRBV6-1
j_gene: TRBJ2-1
CDR3nt: TGTGCCAGCAGTGCCCAGTGGCCGGAGGTGAATGAGCAGTTCTTC
CDR3aa: CASSAQWPEVNEQFF

abundance: -
d_gene: -
v_gene: TRBV11-1
j_gene: TRBJ2-1
CDR3nt: TGTGCCAGCAGCTTTAACGATGAGCAGTTCTTC
CDR3aa: CASSFNDEQFF

abundance: -
d_gene: TRBD2
v_gene: TRBV20-1
j_gene: TRBJ2-5
CDR3nt: TGCAGTGCCCATCCTGGGGGAGGGAGTGAGACCCAGTACTTC
CDR3aa: CSAHPGGGSETQYF

abundance: -
d_gene: TRBD1
v_gene: TRBV29-1
j_gene: TRBJ2-7
CDR3nt: TGCAGCGTTGGTTGGGACAGGGCTGGCGAGCAGTACTTC
CDR3aa: CSVGWDRAGEQYF

abundance: few
d_gene: TRBD1
v_gene: TRBV27
j_gene: TRBJ1-2
CDR3nt: TGTGCCAGCAGTTATAGCGGGACAGGGGATCGAAGCTATGGCTACACCTTC
CDR3aa: CASSYSGTGDRSYGYTF

abundance: -
d_gene: -
v_gene: TRBV20-1
j_gene: TRBJ2-1
CDR3nt: TGCAGTGCTAGTAACCTGGCGGTAGTGAGGTACAATGAGCAGTTCTTC
CDR3aa: CSASNLAVVRYNEQFF

abundance: -
d_gene: TRBD2
v_gene: TRBV4-2
j_gene: TRBJ2-5
CDR3nt: TGTGCCAGCAGCCAAGACCTAGCGGGTGAGACCCAGTACTTC
CDR3aa: CASSQDLAGETQYF

abundance: few
d_gene: -
v_gene: TRBV20-1
j_gene: TRBJ1-6
CDR3nt: TGCAGTGCAGAAGACAGAAATTCACCCCTCCACTTT
CDR3aa: CSAEDRNSPLHF

abundance: many
d_gene: TRBD2
v_gene: TRBV10-1
j_gene: TRBJ2-5
CDR3nt: TGCGCCAGCAGCCCTACTAGCGGGAGGTACCAAGAGACCCAGTACTTC
CDR3aa: CASSPTSGRYQETQYF

abundance: -
d_gene: -
v_gene: TRBV3-1
j_gene: TRBJ2-7
CDR3nt: TGTGCCAGCCAGAGGGGCTCCTACGAGCAGTACTTC
CDR3aa: CASQRGSYEQYF

abundance: few
d_gene: TRBD2
v_gene: TRBV7-2
j_gene: TRBJ2-1
CDR3nt: TGTGCCAGCAGCTTATGGGCGGGAGGGGAGCAGTTCTTC
CDR3aa: CASSLWAGGEQFF